Following are 16 T cell receptor beta chains from one sample sequenced in a study of T cells in Graves' hyperthyroidism and ophthalmopathy (dated 2019 in TCRdb). Libraries were built with multiplex PCR. TCRdb shows the sequencer as Illumina HiSeq 2000. Amplification of TCR beta CDR3 regions was carried out from RNA transcripts. The first round of RT-PCR for the TCR CDR3 was performed with the HTBI primer set and the Qiagen OneStep RT-PCR kit. TCRdb reprocessed the public reads (quality trimming at Q25 with fastp, clone calling with MiXCR) and kept in-frame beta chains. Records with the same CDR3 protein are collapsed into one entry carrying the most frequent genes and DNA. In this sample the table shows 540,000 or so distinct CDR3 sequences, more than 15% of which occur a single time. The ten largest make up under 8% of the sample. The sequenced material came from blood. All receptors derive from a woman in her twenties or thirties with Graves' hyperthyroidism.

This clonotype was detected many times. The chain is built from TRBV20-1 and TRBJ2-3; 7 bases map to TRBD2. Germline CDR1 and CDR2: DFQATT and SNEGSKA (reference sequence). With V trimmed by 4 bases and J by 0 bases, 10 bases remained unmatched. This CDR3 contains 16 residues. CDR3 nucleotide sequence: TGCAGTGCTAAATGGGGAAGCGGGACTAGCACAGATACGCAGTATTTT. Translating it yields CSAKWGSGTSTDTQYF.

Ten or more counts support this clonotype. The rearrangement uses TRBV6-1 and TRBJ2-1, with 7 bases lining up with TRBD2. Germline assignment: CDR1 MNHNS and CDR2 SASEGT. The CDR3 is 18 amino acids. Trimming cost V 5 bases and J 0 bases; bases outside gene matches: 13. The CDR3 nucleotides are TGTGCCAGCAGTATGAGCGGGATCCCAGAGGGCTCCTACAATGAGCAGTTCTTC. This translates into CASSMSGIPEGSYNEQFF.

This clonotype has a count of ten or more. The chain couples TRBV7-6 to TRBJ1-6; D not certain. The CDR3 is made up of 12 amino acids. Germline CDR1 is SGHVS and CDR2 is FNYEAQ. V was pared by 4 bases and J by 8 bases, with 6 bases between. This CDR3 is CASSSGDSPLHF. CDR3 nucleotide sequence: TGTGCCAGCAGCTCTGGTGATTCACCCCTCCACTTT.

In this sample, this clonotype turned up many times. The rearrangement joins TRBV2 to TRBJ2-1; a possible D gene is TRBD2 (5 bases). Germline CDR1 is SNHLY and CDR2 is FYNNEI. V lost 4 bases, J lost 5 bases, and 9 bases lay in between. The CDR3 runs to 13 residues. CDR3 residues: CASSGRSDNEQFF. The CDR3 coding sequence is TGTGCCAGCAGTGGTCGTAGCGACAATGAGCAGTTCTTC.

The chain joins TRBV7-2 to TRBJ2-3; TRBD1 is a possible D gene (6 bases). The CDR3 spans 16 residues. From germline, CDR1 is SGHTA and CDR2 FQGNSA. The V gene lost 3 bases and the J gene lost 0 bases, with 13 bases spanning the gap. CDR3 sequence: CASSLLGGQSTDTQYF. The CDR3 nucleotides read TGTGCCAGCAGCTTGTTAGGGGGACAAAGCACAGATACGCAGTATTTT. Based on the CDR3 plus reference TRBV7-2 and TRBJ2-3, the full variable domain is GAGVSQSPSNKVTEKGKDVELRCDPISGHTALYWYRQSLGQGLEFLIYFQGNSAPDKSGLPSDRFSAERTGGSVSTLTIQRTQQEDSAVYLCASSLLGGQSTDTQYFGPGTRLTVL.

This clonotype turned up a few times. V is TRBV4-2 and J is TRBJ2-7, with 7 bases aligning to TRBD2. This CDR3 comprises 17 residues. Germline-derived CDR1 and CDR2 are LGHNA and YNFKEQ. The V and J ends lost 3 bases and 4 bases, in that order; junction bases with no gene match: 15. CDR3 bases: TGTGCCAGCAGCCAGAGGGGCGGGGGTAACAATTTATACGAGCAGTACTTC. Translating gives CASSQRGGGNNLYEQYF.

This clonotype has more than one count but fewer than ten. V is TRBV28 and J is TRBJ2-7; D perhaps matches TRBD1 (6 bases). The germline V gene encodes CDR1 MDHEN and CDR2 SYDVKM. The CDR3 length is 12 residues. Deletions cut 2 bases from V and 7 bases from J, with 9 bases between. The CDR3 loop is CASSLTTGEQYF. In DNA form, the CDR3 reads TGTGCCAGCAGTTTAACCACAGGGGAGCAGTACTTC.

This chain connects TRBV6-1 to TRBJ2-1, with unresolved D. CDR3 length equals 13 residues. In germline, CDR1 is MNHNS, CDR2 SASEGT. Trimming cost V 6 bases and J 4 bases, with 10 bases left between them. The CDR3 coding sequence is TGTGCCAGCAGCTCTGCCGTATACAATGAGCAGTTCTTC. Its translation is CASSSAVYNEQFF.

This clonotype has just a few counts. The chain employs TRBV10-3 and TRBJ2-5, with 10 bases identical to TRBD1. The J segment lost 5 bases and the V segment lost 2 bases, leaving 8 bases of the junction unmatched. CDR3 length: 16 amino acids. The V gene's germline CDR1 is ENHRY and CDR2 SYGVKD. The DNA for the CDR3 is TGTGCCATCAGTGAGCCCGGGACAGGGGTCGCGGAGACCCAGTACTTC. Its translation: CAISEPGTGVAETQYF.

The J gene is TRBJ2-1, the V gene TRBV6-5; D might be TRBD1 (6 bases). Trimming cost V 4 bases and J 2 bases, with 12 bases left between them. Germline V gene lookup returns CDR1 MNHEY and CDR2 SVGAGI. This CDR3 spans 15 amino acids. CDR3 sequence reads: CASSWAGVAYNEQFF. The CDR3 DNA reads TGTGCCAGCAGTTGGGCAGGGGTGGCCTACAATGAGCAGTTCTTC.

This clonotype has ten or more counts. The genes are TRBV2 and TRBJ2-1; maybe TRBD2 (6 bases). The CDR3 is made up of 13 amino acids. Germline V gene data show CDR1 as SNHLY and CDR2 as FYNNEI. With 6 bases removed from V and 6 bases from J, the gap between germline ends came to 12 bases. This chain's CDR3 is CASRLMGGNEQFF. The CDR3 DNA reads as TGTGCCAGCAGACTCATGGGAGGCAATGAGCAGTTCTTC.

This chain connects TRBV25-1 to TRBJ2-3; possibly TRBD1 for D (6 bases). The CDR3 is 16 residues long. Trimming stripped 4 bases from V and 0 bases from J, with 14 bases between. The germline gives CDR1 MGHDK, CDR2 SYGVNS. The chain's CDR3 is CASSASDRTSTDTQYF. The CDR3 nucleotides are TGTGCCAGCAGTGCCTCCGACAGGACTAGCACAGATACGCAGTATTTT. The full variable domain, with the rest looked up from reference TRBV25-1 and TRBJ2-3, is EADIYQTPRYLVIGTGKKITLECSQTMGHDKMYWYQQDPGMELHLIHYSYGVNSTEKGDLSSESTVSRIRTEHFPLTLESARPSHTSQYLCASSASDRTSTDTQYFGPGTRLTVL.

This clonotype has ten or more counts. This chain connects TRBV20-1 to TRBJ2-7; tentatively, D is TRBD1 (7 bases). CDR1 and CDR2 (germline): DFQATT, SNEGSKA (reference sequence). The CDR3 extends over 14 amino acids. V lost 3 bases to trimming and J lost 2 bases, with 14 bases between them. The CDR3 reads CSASPGRGAYEQYF. Written as DNA, the CDR3 is TGCAGTGCTAGCCCCGGCAGGGGGGCCTACGAGCAGTACTTC.

The gene calls are TRBV11-2 and TRBJ2-1; 10 bases are a match to TRBD2. CDR3 length equals 17 residues. Germline V CDR1 and CDR2: SGHAT, FQNNGV. V was pared by 2 bases and J by 4 bases, with 8 bases of the junction left unmatched. CDR3 sequence reads: CASSLRKGLAPYNEQFF. In DNA, the CDR3 is TGTGCCAGCAGCTTACGCAAGGGACTAGCGCCTTACAATGAGCAGTTCTTC.

This clonotype came up many times. The chain joins TRBV3-1 to TRBJ1-1, with D perhaps matching TRBD1 (6 bases). CDR3 length: 15 amino acids. Germline CDR1 and CDR2: LGHDT and YNNKEL (reference sequence). The ends were cut back, 3 bases at V and 5 bases at J, with 16 bases in the middle. CDR3 amino acids: CASSHPQGGVTEAFF. DNA of the CDR3: TGTGCCAGCAGCCACCCACAGGGAGGGGTTACTGAAGCTTTCTTT.

The DNA for the CDR3 is TGTGCCAGCAGCGTAGAGGGGACAGGGAGAGGCAATGAGCAGTTCTTC. Protein: CASSVEGTGRGNEQFF. The chain uses TRBV9 and TRBJ2-1, with TRBD1 matching over 9 bases. V was clipped by 0 bases and J by 6 bases; unmatched bases: 7. The CDR3 loop spans 16 amino acids. CDR1 and CDR2 (germline): SGDLS, YYNGEE. Full variable domain (rest looked up from reference TRBV9 and TRBJ2-1): DSGVTQTPKHLITATGQRVTLRCSPRSGDLSVYWYQQSLDQGLQFLIQYYNGEERAKGNILERFSAQQFPDLHSELNLSSLELGDSALYFCASSVEGTGRGNEQFFGPGTRLTVL.